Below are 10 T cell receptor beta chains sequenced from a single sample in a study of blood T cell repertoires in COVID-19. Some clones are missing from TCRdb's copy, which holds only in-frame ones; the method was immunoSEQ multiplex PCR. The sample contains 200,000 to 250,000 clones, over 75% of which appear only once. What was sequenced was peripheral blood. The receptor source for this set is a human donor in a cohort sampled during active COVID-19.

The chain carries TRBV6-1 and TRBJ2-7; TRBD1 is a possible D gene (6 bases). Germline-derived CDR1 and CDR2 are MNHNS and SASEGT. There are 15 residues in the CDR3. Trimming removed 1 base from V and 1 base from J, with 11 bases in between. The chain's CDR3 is CASSEGVTGSYEQYF. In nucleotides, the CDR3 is TGTGCCAGCAGTGAAGGCGTAACAGGGTCCTACGAGCAGTACTTC.

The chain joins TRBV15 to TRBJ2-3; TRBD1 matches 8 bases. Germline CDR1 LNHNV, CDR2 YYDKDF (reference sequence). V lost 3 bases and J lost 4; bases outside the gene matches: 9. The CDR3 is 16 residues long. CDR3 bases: TGTGCCACCAGCAGGACAGGGGCGATAGTAGCAGATACGCAGTATTTT. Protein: CATSRTGAIVADTQYF.

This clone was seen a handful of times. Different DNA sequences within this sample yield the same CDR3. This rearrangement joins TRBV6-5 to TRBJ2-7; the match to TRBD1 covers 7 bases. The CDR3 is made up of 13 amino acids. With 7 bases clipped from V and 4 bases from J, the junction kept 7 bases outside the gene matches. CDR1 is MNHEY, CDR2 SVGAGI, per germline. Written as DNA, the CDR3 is TGTGCCAGCACACCGGCAGGGGGATACGAGCAGTACTTC. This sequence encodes CASTPAGGYEQYF.

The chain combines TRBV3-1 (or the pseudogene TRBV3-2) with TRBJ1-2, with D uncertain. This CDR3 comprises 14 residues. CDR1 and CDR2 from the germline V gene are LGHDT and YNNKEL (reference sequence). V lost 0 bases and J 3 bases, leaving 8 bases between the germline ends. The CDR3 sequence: CASSQDPVDYGYTF. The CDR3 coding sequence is TGTGCCAGCAGCCAAGATCCGGTAGACTATGGCTACACCTTC.

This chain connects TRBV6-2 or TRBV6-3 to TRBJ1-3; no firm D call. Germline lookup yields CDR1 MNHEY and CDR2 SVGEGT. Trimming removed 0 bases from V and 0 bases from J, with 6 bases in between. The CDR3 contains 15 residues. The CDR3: CASSYSGSSGNTIYF. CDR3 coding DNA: TGTGCCAGCAGTTACTCCGGGTCCTCTGGAAACACCATATATTTT.

In nucleotides, the CDR3 is TGTGCCAGCAGTTCTGACGGGAGTGGAAACACCATATATTTT. Translating gives CASSSDGSGNTIYF. The chain couples TRBV11-2 to TRBJ1-3; D is unclear. This CDR3 is 14 amino acids long. V dropped 6 bases and J dropped 3 bases, with 12 bases sitting between them. Germline V CDR1 and CDR2: SGHAT, FQNNGV.

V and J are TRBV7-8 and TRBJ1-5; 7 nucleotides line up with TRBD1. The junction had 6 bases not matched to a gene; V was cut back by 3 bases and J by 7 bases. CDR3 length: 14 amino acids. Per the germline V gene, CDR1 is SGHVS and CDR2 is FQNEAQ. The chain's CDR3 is CASSFGRGKQPQHF. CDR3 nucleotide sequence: TGTGCCAGCAGCTTCGGCAGGGGGAAACAGCCCCAGCATTTT.

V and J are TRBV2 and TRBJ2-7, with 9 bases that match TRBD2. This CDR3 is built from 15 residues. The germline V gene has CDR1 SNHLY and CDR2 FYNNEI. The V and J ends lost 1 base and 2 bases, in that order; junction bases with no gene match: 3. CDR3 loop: CASSEGGLATYEQYF. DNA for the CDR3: TGTGCCAGCAGTGAAGGGGGACTAGCAACCTACGAGCAGTACTTC.

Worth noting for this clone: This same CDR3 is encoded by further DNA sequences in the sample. CDR3 residues: CASSVGGGSYGYTF. Written as DNA, the CDR3 is TGTGCCAGCAGCGTAGGTGGGGGCAGCTATGGCTACACCTTC. The chain joins TRBV9 to TRBJ1-2; possibly TRBD1 for D (6 bases). V shed 0 bases and J shed 4 bases, with 10 bases lying between them. The CDR3 is 14 residues long. Germline V gene lookup returns CDR1 SGDLS and CDR2 YYNGEE.

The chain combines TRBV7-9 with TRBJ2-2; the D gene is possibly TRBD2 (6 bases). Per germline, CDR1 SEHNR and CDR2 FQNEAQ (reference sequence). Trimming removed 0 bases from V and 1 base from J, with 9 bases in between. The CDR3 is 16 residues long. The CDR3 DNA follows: TGTGCCAGCAGCTTAGCGGGGAGGTTGAACACCGGGGAGCTGTTTTTT. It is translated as CASSLAGRLNTGELFF.